These T cell receptor beta chains were read from a single sample in a study of T cell changes during pregnancy in multiple sclerosis. Only in-frame clones appear in the TCRdb table, and some are missing; sequencing was by immunoSEQ multiplex PCR. This sample has about 40,000 clones; around 90% occur once, and the top ten carry approximately 0.44%. The sequencing used CD4+ T cells from peripheral blood mononuclear cells, collected in the third trimester of pregnancy. The source is a female donor with multiple sclerosis, enrolled in a pregnancy study. CDR3s include the opening cysteine and the closing phenylalanine or tryptophan. The order of the fields is J gene, V gene, clone size, CDR3 protein. Expanded clones get a size class; other rows say once, few or many, or leave the size out.

>TRBJ2-5|TRBV28|NA
CASSTQDIQETQYF
>TRBJ1-3|TRBV6-6|NA
CASQGAISGNTIYF
>TRBJ1-1|TRBV6-1|NA
CASSWTGRPEAFF
>TRBJ2-7|TRBV5-4|NA
CASSLATPSYEQYF
>TRBJ2-1|TRBV21-1|once
CASSKAQQGKGNNEQFF
>TRBJ1-4|TRBV9|NA
CASSVDRTREKLFF
>TRBJ1-2|TRBV5-4|NA
CASSHVGGVGYTF
>TRBJ1-2|TRBV6-5|NA
CASRENTNYGYTF
>TRBJ1-3|TRBV18|NA
CASSPQTGGYTGNTIYF
>TRBJ1-4|TRBV15|once
CATSRQTGENEKLFF
>TRBJ2-7|TRBV5-6|NA
CASSLYTTGGGGEQYF
>TRBJ2-5|TRBV5-1|NA
CASSLIGGGQETQYF
>TRBJ2-3|TRBV11-3|NA
CASSSQGSLQGDTQYF
>TRBJ2-2|TRBV19|few
CASSLRTQPGPGELFF
>TRBJ2-7|TRBV28|NA
CASSLPGGGGRSYEQYF
>TRBJ2-7|TRBV27|NA
CASRGLGTGDAYEQYF
>TRBJ1-1|TRBV4-3|NA
CASSQDLQGGTPFF
>TRBJ2-7|TRBV27|NA
CASREWRGGEQYF
>TRBJ1-3|TRBV11-2|once
CASSSGREHSGNTIYF
>TRBJ1-1|TRBV28|NA
CASWQGDTEAFF
>TRBJ2-2|TRBV18|NA
CASSPLGLPINTGELFF
>TRBJ1-1|TRBV5-1|NA
CASSFEGNTEAFF
>TRBJ1-2|TRBV4-1|NA
CASSQVPQGLNYGYTF
>TRBJ2-1|TRBV30|NA
CAWRGGRALNEQFF
>TRBJ2-1|TRBV9|NA
CASRPLQGGSYNEQFF
>TRBJ2-7|TRBV5-1|NA
CASSSRTGDEQYF
>TRBJ1-1|TRBV7-9|NA
CASSPPRANTEAFF
>TRBJ2-7|TRBV28|NA
CASKFAIRGRATRTGEQYF
>TRBJ2-7|TRBV18|once
CASSPLQGNEQYF
>TRBJ2-7|TRBV2|medium-sized
CASRSGAYEQYF
>TRBJ1-5|TRBV9|NA
CASSETGRANQPQHF
>TRBJ2-1|TRBV19|NA
CASGLIAGVVDEQFF
>TRBJ2-5|TRBV6-5|few
CASSFGLAETQYF
>TRBJ1-1|TRBV6-1|once
CASSERRQGRAFF
>TRBJ2-7|TRBV18|NA
CASSQLAVSYEQYF
>TRBJ1-2|TRBV5-4|once
CASSLGLQGAQHGYTF
>TRBJ2-7|TRBV6-1|NA
CASSEPGFLSYEQYF
>TRBJ2-5|TRBV1|NA
CTSSQEQREGRETQYF
>TRBJ2-3|TRBV5-6|NA
CASSLQGRKRTDTQYF
>TRBJ2-6|TRBV7-6|NA
CASSLDLSGRAKLSGANVLTF
>TRBJ1-1|TRBV29-1|NA
CSVVRAQSTEAFF
>TRBJ2-3|TRBV9|NA
CASSPGLLANTDTQYF
>TRBJ2-1|TRBV28|NA
CASKAGHNEQFF
>TRBJ2-3|TRBV5-1|NA
CASSLRGIGGTDTQYF
>TRBJ2-2|TRBV4-1|NA
CASSQAGTPGLSTGELFF
>TRBJ1-5|TRBV29-1|NA
CSVEVTGGNQPQHF
>TRBJ1-2|TRBV28|few
CASSSRQAPNYGYTF
>TRBJ1-1|TRBV7-2|NA
CASSLNQGTGGRITEAFF
>TRBJ1-6|TRBV19|once
CATSTGVRLDSPLHF
>TRBJ2-5|TRBV7-6|NA
CASSRTKHLRGQETQYF
>TRBJ2-4|TRBV5-4|NA
CASSRTSGSAKNIQYF
>TRBJ1-2|TRBV19|NA
CASSALDRRYGYTF